This T cell receptor (beta chain) is from a study of T cells after yellow fever vaccination. TCR cDNA was made by 5'RACE template switching, adding a universal primer site and UMIs. TCRdb re-called the 5' RACE reads with MiXCR, one entry per CDR3 protein. In the table there are 550,000 or so distinct CDR3 sequences, about a fifth of which are singletons. The study's findings and limits: Though it reached lower strength, the secondary response hit its peak faster, day 5 versus 15.

Regarding this clonotype: Its antigen is currently unknown.

The sample consisted of PBMCs, taken 15 days after the yellow fever booster vaccination. This clonotype was sampled from a man aged 25 to 40 who received the YFV17D yellow fever vaccine.

The CDR3 sequence is CASSPPQVGETQYF. CDR3 nucleotide sequence: TGTGCCAGCAGTCCCCCGCAGGTCGGAGAGACCCAGTACTTC. The chain joins TRBV6-1 to TRBJ2-5, with D unresolved. The V and J ends lost 5 bases and 4 bases respectively, with 14 bases between them. CDR1 and CDR2 from the germline V gene are MNHNS and SASEGT. The CDR3 length is 14 residues.